These 4 T cell receptor beta chains were sequenced from one sample in a study of cytomegalovirus exposure and HLA in healthy donors. The PCR contained 60 Vbeta and 13 Jbeta primers. Profiled with immunoSEQ multiplex PCR; TCRdb holds only in-frame clones, not every one. The top ten hold about 6.7% of the sample, which has about 150,000 clones, roughly 80% seen once. The sample consisted of PBMCs. The receptors shown here come from a woman between 35 and 50 years old in good health and CMV-seropositive.

J is TRBJ1-1 and V is TRBV14; D remains unclear. Germline CDR1 is SGHDN and CDR2 is FVKESK. The CDR3 is 15 amino acids. The V gene lost 0 bases and the J gene lost 5 bases, with 13 bases spanning the gap. The CDR3 coding sequence is TGTGCCAGCAGCCAAGAAGGGATAAGAGGGACTGAAGCTTTCTTT. This sequence encodes CASSQEGIRGTEAFF.

This sequence joins TRBV20-1 and TRBJ1-2; no firm D call. Looked up from germline, CDR1 is DFQATT and CDR2 is SNEGSKA (reference sequence). V was shortened by 3 bases and J by 3 bases, with 5 bases between the two germline ends. The CDR3 has 11 amino acids. The CDR3 sequence: CSASRYYGYTF. The DNA for the CDR3 is TGCAGTGCTAGCAGATACTATGGCTACACCTTC.

The chain links TRBV5-4 to TRBJ1-6; 7 bases fit TRBD1. V lost 3 bases, J lost 8 bases, and 5 bases stayed unmatched. The germline CDR1 and CDR2 sequences are SGHNT and YYREEE (reference sequence). The CDR3 has 14 amino acids. The CDR3 protein is CASSSDRDYSPLHF. Here the CDR3 DNA reads TGTGCCAGCAGCTCAGACAGGGATTATTCACCCCTCCACTTT.

This chain connects TRBV6-1 to TRBJ2-2, with 8 nucleotides matching TRBD1. This CDR3 has 15 amino acids. V lost 5 bases to trimming and J lost 0 bases; unmatched junction nucleotides: 2. The germline gives CDR1 MNHNS, CDR2 SASEGT. This CDR3 is CASSWDRPNTGELFF. CDR3 coding DNA: TGTGCCAGCAGTTGGGACAGGCCGAACACCGGGGAGCTGTTTTTT.